One sample yielded the 8 T cell receptor beta chains listed below, sequenced in a study of T-cell memory formation after mild COVID-19. TCRdb independently ran MiXCR on the 5' RACE reads; one entry per CDR3 protein. Of 80,000 to 90,000 distinct CDR3 sequences listed, about 23% are singletons. The sequenced sample was PBMCs or a T cell subset sorted from them (not recorded which). The receptors originated from a man younger than 30 who had mild COVID-19 (a few samples of this study predate the infection). Cell type and time point are not known.

The chain recombines TRBV6-5 with TRBJ2-7; the D gene is possibly TRBD2 (6 bases). CDR3 length equals 14 residues. Trimming cost V 4 bases and J 3 bases, with 13 bases left between them. Germline assignment: CDR1 MNHEY and CDR2 SVGAGI. In nucleotides, the CDR3 is TGTGCCAGCAGTTCCGGACGGGGGAACTACGAGCAGTACTTC. Amino acids: CASSSGRGNYEQYF.

The rearrangement uses TRBV6-6 and TRBJ1-5; maybe TRBD1 (6 bases). Per germline, CDR1 MNHNY and CDR2 SVGAGI (reference sequence). The V and J ends lost 2 bases and 7 bases respectively, with 15 bases between them. The CDR3 runs to 15 residues. The CDR3 spells CASSYGTGGLQPQHF. The CDR3 DNA sequence: TGTGCCAGCAGTTACGGAACCGGGGGGCTCCAGCCCCAGCATTTT.

The V gene is TRBV12-3 or TRBV12-4, the J gene TRBJ1-1; 7 nucleotides match TRBD1. The CDR3 totals 15 residues. The trim removed 6 bases at V and 4 bases at J, leaving 11 bases unmatched. The CDR3 region has the DNA TGTGCCAGCAGGACTACGCTGCCAGGGGGCACTGAAGCTTTCTTT. Protein product: CASRTTLPGGTEAFF.

This clonotype came up a few times. The V gene is TRBV4-3, the J gene TRBJ1-4; D is uncertain. Germline CDR1 and CDR2: LGHNA and YSLEER. This CDR3 contains 16 residues. Trimming shortened V by 0 bases and J by 4 bases, and 12 bases separated the two germline ends. The CDR3 is CASSQDGRHSNEKLFF. The CDR3 bases are TGCGCCAGCAGCCAAGATGGCCGACACAGTAATGAAAAACTGTTTTTT.

The V call is TRBV6-4, the J call TRBJ1-6, with TRBD1 matching 10 bases. The length of the CDR3 is 23 residues. J lost 9 bases, V lost 0 bases, and 26 bases had no gene match. CDR1 and CDR2 from the germline V gene are MRHNA and SNTAGT. As DNA, the CDR3 is TGTGCCAGCAGTGACTCGTGGGGGGGACCGGGACAGGGGCATCCTTCCTTCGGTTCACCCCTCCACTTT. Translation: CASSDSWGGPGQGHPSFGSPLHF.

In this sample, this clonotype turned up a few times. The chain's CDR3 is CASSQGDRGVVDIQYF. The CDR3 bases are TGTGCCAGCAGCCAGGGGGACAGGGGAGTTGTGGACATTCAGTACTTC. The chain joins TRBV4-2 to TRBJ2-4; 10 bases map to TRBD1. The CDR3 totals 16 residues. The junction had 10 bases not matched to a gene; V was cut back by 3 bases and J by 8 bases. In germline, CDR1 is LGHNA, CDR2 YNFKEQ.

A few counts support this clonotype. The genes are TRBV4-2 and TRBJ1-6, with TRBD1 as a possible D gene (6 bases). Germline V gene data show CDR1 as LGHNA and CDR2 as YNFKEQ. This CDR3 is 17 amino acids long. V shed 3 bases and J shed 0 bases, with 12 bases lying between them. The CDR3 spells CASSQSTGSSYNSPLHF. Here the CDR3 DNA reads TGTGCCAGCAGCCAGTCTACAGGGAGCTCCTATAATTCACCCCTCCACTTT.

The chain recombines TRBV7-9 with TRBJ2-5; TRBD2 agrees at 8 bases. The CDR3 has 14 residues. J was trimmed by 5 bases and V by 4 bases; bases with no gene match: 6. Germline CDR1 SEHNR, CDR2 FQNEAQ (reference sequence). The CDR3 sequence: CASSSGTRGETQYF. CDR3 nucleotides: TGTGCCAGCAGCTCCGGGACTAGGGGGGAGACCCAGTACTTC.